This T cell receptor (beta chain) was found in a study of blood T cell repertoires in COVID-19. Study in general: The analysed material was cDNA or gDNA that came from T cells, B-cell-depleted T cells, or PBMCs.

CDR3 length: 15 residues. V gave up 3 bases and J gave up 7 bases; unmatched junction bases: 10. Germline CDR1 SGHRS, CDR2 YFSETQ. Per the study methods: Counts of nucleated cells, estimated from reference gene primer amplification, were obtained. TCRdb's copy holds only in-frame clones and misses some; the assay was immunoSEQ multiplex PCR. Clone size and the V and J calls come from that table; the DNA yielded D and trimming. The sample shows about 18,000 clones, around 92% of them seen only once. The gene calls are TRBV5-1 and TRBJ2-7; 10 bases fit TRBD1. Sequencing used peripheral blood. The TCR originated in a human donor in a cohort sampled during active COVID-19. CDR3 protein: CASSSSTGGRGEQYF. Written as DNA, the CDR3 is TGCGCCAGCAGCTCCTCGACAGGGGGCCGGGGTGAGCAGTACTTC.